These 6 T cell receptor beta chains were sequenced from one sample in a study of blood T cell repertoires in COVID-19. Repertoires were generated with immunoSEQ multiplex PCR, while TCRdb's copy carries only in-frame clones and drops some. Among 140,000 to 150,000 clones listed, about nine tenths were seen once. Sequenced input: PBMCs or T cells enriched from blood (not recorded which). These receptors all come from a man between 45 and 60 years old who had recovered from COVID-19.

This clone was counted once. The chain couples TRBV3-1 (or the pseudogene TRBV3-2) to TRBJ2-1; D unresolved. CDR3 length: 12 residues. Trimming removed 4 bases from V and 9 bases from J, with 10 bases in between. Germline values: CDR1 LGHDT, CDR2 YNNKEL (reference sequence). CDR3 nucleotide sequence: TGTGCCAGCAGCCCCCGCGTTGGTGAGCAGTTCTTC. Translating gives CASSPRVGEQFF.

The chain has TRBV7-2 and TRBJ1-1, with D tentatively TRBD1 (5 bases). Germline CDR1 and CDR2: SGHTA and FQGNSA. The CDR3 is 14 amino acids. Trimming cost V 3 bases and J 1 base, with 9 bases left between them. Here the CDR3 DNA reads TGTGCCAGCAGCTTTCAGGGTCAGAACACTGAAGCTTTCTTT. It translates to CASSFQGQNTEAFF.

The chain links TRBV5-6 to TRBJ1-5; weak D call: TRBD1 (5 bases). From germline, CDR1 is SGHDT and CDR2 YYEEEE. V was clipped by 3 bases and J by 2 bases, with 12 bases between them. This CDR3 is built from 15 residues. The chain's CDR3 is CASSSRGHRNQPQHF. CDR3 DNA sequence: TGTGCCAGCAGCTCTAGGGGTCATCGCAATCAGCCCCAGCATTTT.

V and J are TRBV5-1 and TRBJ1-5; a weak D match, TRBD1 (5 bases). The length of the CDR3 is 15 residues. Deletions cut 2 bases from V and 2 bases from J, with 11 bases between. Germline CDR1 SGHRS, CDR2 YFSETQ. The CDR3 protein is CASSLYRDCNQPQHF. As DNA, the CDR3 is TGCGCCAGCAGCTTATATCGGGACTGCAATCAGCCCCAGCATTTT.

The V call is TRBV27, the J call TRBJ2-3; 11 bases match TRBD2. CDR3 length: 15 amino acids. Trimming at V came to 8 bases and at J to 2 bases, leaving 6 bases not matched to a gene. Germline V gives CDR1 MNHEY, CDR2 SMNVEV (reference sequence). The CDR3: CASGRLAGSTDTQYF. The CDR3 nucleotides read TGTGCCAGCGGTAGACTAGCGGGGTCCACAGATACGCAGTATTTT.

V and J are TRBV6-5 and TRBJ1-5, with D maybe TRBD1 (5 bases). The V end lost 4 bases, the J end lost 5 bases, and 12 bases lay between the germline ends. The CDR3 runs 14 residues. Germline values: CDR1 MNHEY, CDR2 SVGAGI. The CDR3 reads CASSSDRNYQPQHF. CDR3 bases: TGTGCCAGCAGTTCAGACAGAAACTATCAGCCCCAGCATTTT.